A selection of T cell receptor beta chains follows, all from one sample in a study of T cell repertoires in cytomegalovirus infection. A single record per CDR3 protein comes from TCRdb applying MiXCR to the reads. Here the sample spans approximately 750,000 distinct CDR3 sequences, under 40% being singletons. Sequenced material: PBMCs. The source is a human donor in good health (CMV status not recorded). Some clones in this sample may be carry-over from other donors' samples. Each CDR3 is given without its conserved first and last residue. D genes are given only for firm matches.

CDR3: ASSLDGPSDEQF
V: TRBV11-3
D: -

CDR3: ASGQGSQETQY
V: TRBV7-9
D: -

CDR3: ASSSQSGGRQPQH
V: TRBV7-2
D: -

CDR3: ASSFRGRAYNEQF
V: TRBV5-4
D: TRBD2

CDR3: ASSIKRRAF
V: TRBV19
D: -

CDR3: ASSRTDGEQY
V: TRBV7-9
D: -

CDR3: ASSARGGETQY
V: TRBV28
D: -

CDR3: ASSLYLGWSDTQY
V: TRBV12-3/TRBV12-4
D: -

CDR3: ASIPRGQGAGGGRTEAF
V: TRBV6-1
D: TRBD1

CDR3: ASRRAGSSYNEQF
V: TRBV7-9
D: -

CDR3: ASSERPTEAF
V: TRBV2
D: -

CDR3: ASPPSLLSGVYNEQL
V: TRBV7-2
D: TRBD2

CDR3: ASSLGGGAGYNEQF
V: TRBV6-1
D: TRBD2

CDR3: ASSLEGTIGLNTEAF
V: TRBV7-6
D: -

CDR3: ASSLESITGELF
V: TRBV7-9
D: -

CDR3: ASSLVGGSTTGELF
V: TRBV7-6
D: -

CDR3: ASSSHRRRPEAF
V: TRBV7-8
D: -

CDR3: ASSWAQGLNQPQH
V: TRBV6-6
D: -

CDR3: ASSQGDVSYEQY
V: TRBV4-2
D: -

CDR3: SASTGNDYGYT
V: TRBV20-1
D: TRBD1

CDR3: ASSLQAGASTDTQY
V: TRBV11-2
D: TRBD2

CDR3: ASSDRKGMDAGELF
V: TRBV10-2
D: -

CDR3: ATSRGRGFGDYGYT
V: TRBV15
D: -

CDR3: ASSFPRGLNTEAF
V: TRBV12-3/TRBV12-4
D: -

CDR3: ASIQGGPNQPQH
V: TRBV28
D: -

CDR3: ASSESDSNSRPLH
V: TRBV6-1
D: -

CDR3: ASSLWTVNTGELF
V: TRBV27
D: -

CDR3: ASSYQPGGAEKLF
V: TRBV7-9
D: TRBD1

CDR3: ASSLHDRDMNTEAF
V: TRBV7-6
D: TRBD1

CDR3: ASSFYSPSGANVLT
V: TRBV27
D: -

CDR3: ASRPTVYEQY
V: TRBV28
D: -

CDR3: ASSLVSRSGVWDRGLSSTDTQY
V: TRBV11-2
D: TRBD1

CDR3: ASSQAHGLAGGPQY
V: TRBV14
D: TRBD2

CDR3: ASSTRTGASGNTEAF
V: TRBV12-3/TRBV12-4
D: TRBD1

CDR3: ASSFVGRVSSYNEQF
V: TRBV7-9
D: TRBD2

CDR3: ASSSRDRGGNTIY
V: TRBV7-2
D: TRBD1

CDR3: ATSGWRQGTDTQY
V: TRBV24-1
D: TRBD1

CDR3: AISEGDRGLGEKLF
V: TRBV10-3
D: TRBD1

CDR3: ASSWATGRGSNQPQH
V: TRBV12-3/TRBV12-4
D: -

CDR3: ASSLPRGGTFYEQY
V: TRBV7-2
D: -

CDR3: SAGDGRNTIY
V: TRBV20-1
D: -

CDR3: ATSRPGGENIQY
V: TRBV15
D: TRBD1